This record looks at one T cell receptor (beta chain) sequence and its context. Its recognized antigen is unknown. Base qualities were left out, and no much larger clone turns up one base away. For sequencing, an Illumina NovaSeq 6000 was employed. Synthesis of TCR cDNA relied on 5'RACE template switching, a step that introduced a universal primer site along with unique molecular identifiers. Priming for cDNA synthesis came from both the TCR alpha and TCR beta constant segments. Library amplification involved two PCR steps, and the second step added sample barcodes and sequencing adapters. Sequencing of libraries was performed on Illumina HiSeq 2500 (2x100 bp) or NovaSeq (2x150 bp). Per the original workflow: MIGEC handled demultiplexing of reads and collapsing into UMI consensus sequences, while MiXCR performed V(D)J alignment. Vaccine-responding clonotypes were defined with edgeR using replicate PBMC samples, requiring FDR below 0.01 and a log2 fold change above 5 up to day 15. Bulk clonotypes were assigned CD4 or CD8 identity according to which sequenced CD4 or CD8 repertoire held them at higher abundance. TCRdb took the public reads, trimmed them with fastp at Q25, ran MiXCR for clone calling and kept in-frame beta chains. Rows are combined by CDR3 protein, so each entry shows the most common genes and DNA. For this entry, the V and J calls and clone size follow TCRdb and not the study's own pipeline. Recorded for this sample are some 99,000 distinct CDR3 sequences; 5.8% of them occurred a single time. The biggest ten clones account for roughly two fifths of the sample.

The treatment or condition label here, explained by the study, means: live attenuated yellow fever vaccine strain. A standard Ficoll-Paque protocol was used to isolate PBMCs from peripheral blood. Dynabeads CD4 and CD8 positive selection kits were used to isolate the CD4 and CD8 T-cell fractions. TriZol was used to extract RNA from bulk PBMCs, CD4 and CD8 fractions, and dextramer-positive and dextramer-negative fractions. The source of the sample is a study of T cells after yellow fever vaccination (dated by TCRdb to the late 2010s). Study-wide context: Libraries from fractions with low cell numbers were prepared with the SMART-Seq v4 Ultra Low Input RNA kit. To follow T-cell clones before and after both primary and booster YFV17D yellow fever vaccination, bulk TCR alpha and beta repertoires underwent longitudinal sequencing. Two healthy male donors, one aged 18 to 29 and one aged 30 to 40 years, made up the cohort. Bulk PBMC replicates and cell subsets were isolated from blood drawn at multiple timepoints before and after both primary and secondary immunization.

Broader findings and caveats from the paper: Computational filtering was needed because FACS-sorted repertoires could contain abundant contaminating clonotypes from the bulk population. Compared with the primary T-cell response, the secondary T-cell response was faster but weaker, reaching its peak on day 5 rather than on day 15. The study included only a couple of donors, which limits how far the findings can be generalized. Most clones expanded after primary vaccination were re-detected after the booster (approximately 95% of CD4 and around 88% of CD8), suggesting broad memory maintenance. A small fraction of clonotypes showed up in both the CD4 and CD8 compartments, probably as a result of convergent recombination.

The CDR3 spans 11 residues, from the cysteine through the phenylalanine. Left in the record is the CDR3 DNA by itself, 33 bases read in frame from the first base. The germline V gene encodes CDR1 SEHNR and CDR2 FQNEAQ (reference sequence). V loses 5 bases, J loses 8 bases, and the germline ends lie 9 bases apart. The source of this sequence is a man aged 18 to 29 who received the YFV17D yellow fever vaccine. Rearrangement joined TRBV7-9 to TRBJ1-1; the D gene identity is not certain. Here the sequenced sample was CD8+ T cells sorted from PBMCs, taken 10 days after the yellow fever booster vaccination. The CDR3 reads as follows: CASSLEREAFF. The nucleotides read TGTGCCAGCAGCCTGGAAAGAGAAGCTTTCTTT.